This TCR beta chain was sequenced during a study of blood T cell repertoires in COVID-19. On the study more broadly: Collection of acute and convalescent COVID-19 samples took place in the United States, Italy and Spain. T cells, B-cell-depleted T cells, or PBMCs provided the cDNA or gDNA that served as material.

In the original analysis: It was from reference gene primer amplification that nucleated cell counts were estimated. Clones were sequenced by immunoSEQ multiplex PCR, and TCRdb holds only the in-frame ones, with some missing. D and trimming were read from the DNA, whereas the V and J calls and clone size are those reported in that table. The table lists around 150,000 clones, roughly four fifths of them singletons, with approximately 9% in the top ten. Specimen: peripheral blood. This receptor was obtained from a woman aged 45-65 years with active or convalescent COVID-19.

This CDR3 is CASSYGTSGSSYEQYF. The CDR3 bases are TGTGCCAGCAGTTACGGGACTAGCGGGAGTAGTTACGAGCAGTACTTC. V usage is TRBV6-2 or TRBV6-3 and J usage is TRBJ2-7; TRBD2 matches at 14 bases. J gave up 4 bases and V 2 bases, and 4 bases lay outside the gene matches. Germline-derived CDR1 and CDR2 are MNHEY and SVGEGT. The CDR3 runs to 16 residues.